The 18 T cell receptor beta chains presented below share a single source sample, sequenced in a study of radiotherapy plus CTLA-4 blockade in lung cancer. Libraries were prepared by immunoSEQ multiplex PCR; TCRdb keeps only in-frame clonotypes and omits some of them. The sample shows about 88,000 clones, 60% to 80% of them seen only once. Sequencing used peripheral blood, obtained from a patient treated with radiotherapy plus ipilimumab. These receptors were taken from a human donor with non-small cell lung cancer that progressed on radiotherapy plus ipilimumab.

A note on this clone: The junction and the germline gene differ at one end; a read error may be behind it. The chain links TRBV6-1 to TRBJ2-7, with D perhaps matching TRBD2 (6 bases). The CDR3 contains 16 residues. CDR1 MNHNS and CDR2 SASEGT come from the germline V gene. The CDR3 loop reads CAISETGTHISYEQYF. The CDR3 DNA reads TGTGCCATCAGTGAGACCGGGACTCATATCTCCTACGAGCAGTACTTC.

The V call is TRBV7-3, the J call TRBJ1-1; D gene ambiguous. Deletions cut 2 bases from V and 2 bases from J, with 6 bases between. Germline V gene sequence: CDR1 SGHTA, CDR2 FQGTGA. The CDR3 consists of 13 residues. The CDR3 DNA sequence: TGTGCCAGCAGCTTATGGGGTAACACTGAAGCTTTCTTT. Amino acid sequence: CASSLWGNTEAFF.

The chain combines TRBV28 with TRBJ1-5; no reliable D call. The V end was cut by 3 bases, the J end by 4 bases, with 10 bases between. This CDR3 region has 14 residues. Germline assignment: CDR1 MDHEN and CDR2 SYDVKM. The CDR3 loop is CASSFGPFNQPQHF. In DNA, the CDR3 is TGTGCCAGCAGTTTCGGACCGTTTAATCAGCCCCAGCATTTT.

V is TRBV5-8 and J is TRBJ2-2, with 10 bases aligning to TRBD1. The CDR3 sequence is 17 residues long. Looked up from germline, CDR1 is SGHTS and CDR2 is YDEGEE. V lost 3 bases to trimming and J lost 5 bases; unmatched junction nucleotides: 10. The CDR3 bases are TGTGCCAGCAGCTATCTTGCCGGGACAGGGGTGACCGGGGAGCTGTTTTTT. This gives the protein CASSYLAGTGVTGELFF.

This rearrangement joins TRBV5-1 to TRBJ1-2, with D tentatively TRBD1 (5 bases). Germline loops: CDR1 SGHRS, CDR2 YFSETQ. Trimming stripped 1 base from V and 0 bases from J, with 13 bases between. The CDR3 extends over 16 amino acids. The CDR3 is CASSLIGAGTNYGYTF. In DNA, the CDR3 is TGCGCCAGCAGCTTGATAGGGGCTGGAACTAACTATGGCTACACCTTC.

The CDR3 is CASRDREDQPQHF. The CDR3 nucleotides are TGTGCCAGCCGGGACAGGGAGGATCAGCCCCAGCATTTT. The gene calls are TRBV2 and TRBJ1-5; 9 bases are a match to TRBD1. CDR3 length equals 13 residues. V lost 8 bases and J lost 5; bases outside the gene matches: 4. In germline, CDR1 is SNHLY, CDR2 FYNNEI.

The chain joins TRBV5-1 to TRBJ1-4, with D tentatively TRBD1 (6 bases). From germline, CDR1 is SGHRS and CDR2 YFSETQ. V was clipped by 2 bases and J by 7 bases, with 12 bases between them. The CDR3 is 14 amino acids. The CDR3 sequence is CASSFSGVGEKLFF. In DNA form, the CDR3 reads TGCGCCAGCAGCTTCTCAGGGGTGGGTGAAAAACTGTTTTTT.

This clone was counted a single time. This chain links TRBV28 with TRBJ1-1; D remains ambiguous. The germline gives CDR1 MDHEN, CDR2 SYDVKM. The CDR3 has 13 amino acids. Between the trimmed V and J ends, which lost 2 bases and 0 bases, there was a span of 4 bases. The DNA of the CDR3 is TGTGCCAGCAGTTTAGTTGTGAACACTGAAGCTTTCTTT. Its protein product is CASSLVVNTEAFF.

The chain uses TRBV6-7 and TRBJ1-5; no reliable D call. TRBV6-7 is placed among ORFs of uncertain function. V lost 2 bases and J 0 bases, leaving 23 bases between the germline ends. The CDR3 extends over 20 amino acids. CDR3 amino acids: CASSYPRPAVRLYSNQPQHF. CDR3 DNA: TGTGCCAGCAGTTACCCCCGACCGGCGGTCCGGCTCTATAGCAATCAGCCCCAGCATTTT.

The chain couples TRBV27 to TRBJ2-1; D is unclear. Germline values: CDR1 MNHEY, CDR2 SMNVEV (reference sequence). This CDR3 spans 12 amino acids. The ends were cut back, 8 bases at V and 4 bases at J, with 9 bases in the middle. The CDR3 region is CASGSPYNEQFF. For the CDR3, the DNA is TGTGCCAGCGGCAGTCCGTACAATGAGCAGTTCTTC.

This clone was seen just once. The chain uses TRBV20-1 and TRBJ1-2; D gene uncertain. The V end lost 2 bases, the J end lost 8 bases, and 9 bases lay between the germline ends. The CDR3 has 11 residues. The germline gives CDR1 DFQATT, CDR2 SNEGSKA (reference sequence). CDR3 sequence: CSARHPRGYTF. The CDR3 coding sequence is TGCAGTGCTAGACACCCCCGGGGCTACACCTTC.

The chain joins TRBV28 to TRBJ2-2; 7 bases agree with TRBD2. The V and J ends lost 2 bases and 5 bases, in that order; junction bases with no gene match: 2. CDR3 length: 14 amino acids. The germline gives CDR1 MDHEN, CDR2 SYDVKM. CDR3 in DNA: TGTGCCAGCAGTTTAAGCGGGGCTACCGGGGAGCTGTTTTTT. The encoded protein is CASSLSGATGELFF.

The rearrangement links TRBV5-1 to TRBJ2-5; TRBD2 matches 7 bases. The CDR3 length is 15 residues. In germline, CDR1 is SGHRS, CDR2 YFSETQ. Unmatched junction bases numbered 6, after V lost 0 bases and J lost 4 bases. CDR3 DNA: TGCGCCAGCAGCTTGGATGCGGGAGTAGCAGAGACCCAGTACTTC. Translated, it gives CASSLDAGVAETQYF. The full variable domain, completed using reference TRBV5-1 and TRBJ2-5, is KAGVTQTPRYLIKTRGQQVTLSCSPISGHRSVSWYQQTPGQGLQFLFEYFSETQRNKGNFPGRFSGRQFSNSRSEMNVSTLELGDSALYLCASSLDAGVAETQYFGPGTRLLVL.

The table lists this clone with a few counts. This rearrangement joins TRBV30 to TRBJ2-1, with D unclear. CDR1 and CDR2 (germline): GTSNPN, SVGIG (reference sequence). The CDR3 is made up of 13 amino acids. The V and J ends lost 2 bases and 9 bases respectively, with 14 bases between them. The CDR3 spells CAWSSTGASEQFF. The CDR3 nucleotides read TGTGCCTGGAGTTCAACGGGTGCGAGTGAGCAGTTCTTC.

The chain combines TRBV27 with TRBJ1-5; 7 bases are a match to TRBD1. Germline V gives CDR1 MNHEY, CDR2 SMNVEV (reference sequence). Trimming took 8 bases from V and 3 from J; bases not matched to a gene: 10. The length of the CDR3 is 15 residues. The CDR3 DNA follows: TGTGCCAGCCGCACCAACAGGGGCGACAATCAGCCCCAGCATTTT. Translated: CASRTNRGDNQPQHF.

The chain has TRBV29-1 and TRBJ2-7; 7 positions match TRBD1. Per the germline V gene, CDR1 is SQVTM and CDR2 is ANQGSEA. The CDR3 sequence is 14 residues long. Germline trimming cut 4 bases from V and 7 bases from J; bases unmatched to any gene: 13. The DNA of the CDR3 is TGCAGCGTTGGAGATCCGGGACAGCGTGGGGAGCAGTACTTC. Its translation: CSVGDPGQRGEQYF.

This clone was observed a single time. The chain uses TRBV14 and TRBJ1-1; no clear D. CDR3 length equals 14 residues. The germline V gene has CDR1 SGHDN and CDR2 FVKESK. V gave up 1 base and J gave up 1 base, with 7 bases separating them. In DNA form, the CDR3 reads TGTGCCAGCAGCCAAGGCAGAGCGAACACTGAAGCTTTCTTT. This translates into CASSQGRANTEAFF.

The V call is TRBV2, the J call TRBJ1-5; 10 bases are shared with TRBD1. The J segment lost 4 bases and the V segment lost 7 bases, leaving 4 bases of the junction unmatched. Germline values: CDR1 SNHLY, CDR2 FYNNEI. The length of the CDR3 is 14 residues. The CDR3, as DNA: TGTGCCAGCACCCCGGACAGGGGGAATCAGCCCCAGCATTTT. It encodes CASTPDRGNQPQHF.